This T cell receptor beta chain was obtained from a study of T cells after yellow fever vaccination. J was trimmed by 1 base and V by 0 bases; bases with no gene match: 3. From germline, CDR1 is KGHSH and CDR2 LQKENI. The CDR3 covers 17 residues. From the 5' RACE reads, TCRdb called clonotypes with MiXCR, one entry per CDR3 protein. The sample lists roughly 500,000 distinct CDR3 sequences; 15% to 20% were seen once. The source is a man under 40 who received the YFV17D yellow fever vaccine. Specimen: PBMCs, collected 15 days after the yellow fever booster vaccination. The chain combines TRBV18 with TRBJ2-1; TRBD2 agrees at 10 bases. This CDR3 is CASSPPETSGSYNEQFF. As DNA, the CDR3 is TGTGCCAGCTCACCACCGGAGACTAGCGGGTCCTACAATGAGCAGTTCTTC.